One sample yielded the 4 T cell receptor delta chains listed below, sequenced in a study of Vδ1+ human thymocytes. Sequences come from RNA converted to cDNA by reverse transcription. CDR3 amplicons came from multiplex PCR with pooled V-gene forward and constant-region reverse primers. TCRdb reanalysed the multiplex PCR reads with CATT. Altogether about 50,000 delta-chain clones are present, roughly 15% being singletons, with the ten largest covering approximately 0.4%. Notes on the study in general: Thymic TRG and TRD repertoires appeared highly polyclonal, with Gaussian CDR3 length distributions.

These receptors have no known antigen. The material sequenced was Vdelta1+ gamma-delta thymocytes from the thymus. Subset given: FACS-sorted CD3+ TCRalphabeta- TCRVdelta1+ TCRVdelta2- thymocytes. These receptors originate from a girl under three years old who had congenital heart surgery.

This chain links TRDV1 with TRDJ1; D not resolved. The CDR3 totals 16 residues. Per the germline V gene, CDR1 is TSWWSYY and CDR2 is QGS. V was clipped by 3 bases and J by 0 bases, with 14 bases between them. Written as DNA, the CDR3 is TGTGCTCTTGGGGACTCATACCCCGATTACACCGATAAACTCATCTTT. It specifies CALGDSYPDYTDKLIF.

This clone was seen only a few times. The chain uses TRDV1 and TRDJ1, with TRDD3 matching 9 bases. The CDR3 contains 20 residues. Germline V gene data show CDR1 as TSWWSYY and CDR2 as QGS. Losses at the gene ends were 1 base for V and 8 bases for J; bases not matched to a gene: 23. The CDR3 loop reads CALGEQLYTTYLGDARKLIF. The CDR3 region has the DNA TGTGCTCTTGGGGAACAATTATATACTACGTATCTGGGGGATGCCAGAAAACTCATCTTT.

This clone was counted only a few times. V usage is TRDV1 and J usage is TRDJ1, with TRDD3 matching over 10 bases. Germline CDR1 and CDR2: TSWWSYY and QGS. V shed 3 bases, J shed 2 bases, and the junction held 24 bases outside the gene matches. This CDR3 region has 22 residues. The CDR3 sequence: CALGDAPFPRQPLLGDTDKLIF. The CDR3 region has the DNA TGTGCTCTTGGGGATGCCCCTTTCCCCCGCCAACCATTACTGGGGGATACCGATAAACTCATCTTT.

The chain employs TRDV1 and TRDJ1; 10 positions match TRDD3. The germline V gene has CDR1 TSWWSYY and CDR2 QGS. The CDR3 length is 18 residues. V lost 0 bases and J lost 9; bases outside the gene matches: 16. CDR3 amino acids: CALGELRATPLGDRELIF. The CDR3 DNA reads TGTGCTCTTGGGGAACTGCGGGCCACCCCTCTGGGGGATAGGGAACTCATCTTT.